These 12 T cell receptor beta chains originate from one sample sequenced in a study of blood T cell repertoires in COVID-19. Measured with immunoSEQ multiplex PCR; TCRdb has only the in-frame clones, and not every one. The sample has 250,000 or so clones, around nine tenths seen once. Material: peripheral blood. The origin of the receptors is a man younger than 40 with COVID-19, enrolled during active disease.

V and J are TRBV6-5 and TRBJ1-1; TRBD1 agrees at 7 bases. CDR3 length: 12 amino acids. J gave up 6 bases and V 6 bases, and 4 bases lay outside the gene matches. Looked up from germline, CDR1 is MNHEY and CDR2 is SVGAGI. DNA for the CDR3: TGTGCCAGCAGACAGGGGTTGGCTGAAGCTTTCTTT. It encodes CASRQGLAEAFF.

The V and J genes are TRBV29-1 and TRBJ1-2, with 7 nucleotides matching TRBD1. This CDR3 region has 13 residues. The V gene end was trimmed by 4 bases and the J gene end by 3 bases; junction bases not matched to a gene: 5. Germline V gene sequence: CDR1 SQVTM, CDR2 ANQGSEA. CDR3 loop: CSVVEGTDYGYTF. The CDR3 bases are TGCAGCGTTGTAGAGGGGACAGACTATGGCTACACCTTC.

The rearrangement uses TRBV5-1 and TRBJ2-2, with a weak D call TRBD2 (6 bases). Trimming shortened V by 0 bases and J by 12 bases, and 12 bases separated the two germline ends. The germline gives CDR1 SGHRS, CDR2 YFSETQ. The CDR3 spans 13 residues. The CDR3 loop reads CASSLEGGGKLFF. DNA for the CDR3: TGCGCCAGCAGCTTGGAGGGCGGAGGGAAGCTGTTTTTT.

CDR3 sequence: CASNGDWATGELFF. The CDR3, as DNA: TGTGCCAGTAACGGGGATTGGGCCACCGGGGAGCTGTTTTTT. The rearrangement uses TRBV19 and TRBJ2-2; TRBD2 might be the D (5 bases). The CDR3 is 14 amino acids. The V gene lost 7 bases and the J gene lost 4 bases, with 13 bases spanning the gap. CDR1 is LNHDA and CDR2 is SQIVND in the germline V gene (reference sequence). The complete variable domain, with remaining parts taken from reference TRBV19 and TRBJ2-2, reads DGGITQSPKYLFRKEGQNVTLSCEQNLNHDAMYWYRQDPGQGLRLIYYSQIVNDFQKGDIAEGYSVSREKKESFPLTVTSAQKNPTAFYLCASNGDWATGELFFGEGSRLTVL.

This sequence joins TRBV19 and TRBJ2-5; TRBD2 matches at 9 bases. CDR3 length: 14 residues. J lost 7 bases, V lost 4 bases, and 7 bases had no gene match. The V gene's germline CDR1 is LNHDA and CDR2 SQIVND (reference sequence). The CDR3 DNA is TGTGCCAGTAGTAGGTCTAGCGGGGAAGTGACCCAGTACTTC. This sequence encodes CASSRSSGEVTQYF.

The rearrangement links TRBV3-1 (or the pseudogene TRBV3-2) to TRBJ1-6; D is possibly TRBD1 (5 bases). This CDR3 contains 16 residues. Germline CDR1 and CDR2: LGHDT and YNNKEL (reference sequence). The V gene lost 7 bases and the J gene lost 8 bases, with 21 bases spanning the gap. The CDR3 sequence is CASTHLGRGMDSPLHF. The DNA for the CDR3 is TGTGCCAGCACCCACTTGGGAAGGGGAATGGATTCACCCCTCCACTTT.

The J gene is TRBJ1-2, the V gene TRBV9; 9 bases match TRBD1. The CDR3 has 16 amino acids. Germline V gene lookup returns CDR1 SGDLS and CDR2 YYNGEE. J gave up 8 bases and V 3 bases, and 14 bases lay outside the gene matches. Here the CDR3 reads CASSDSTTGTGFGYTF. CDR3 in DNA: TGTGCCAGCAGCGACTCGACGACCGGGACAGGGTTCGGCTACACCTTC.

This chain connects TRBV6-1 to TRBJ1-5; D call uncertain. Germline V lookup: CDR1 MNHNS, CDR2 SASEGT. V lost 2 bases and J 4 bases, leaving 12 bases between the germline ends. The CDR3 runs 15 residues. The CDR3, as DNA: TGTGCCAGCAGTGAATTTGTAGGGAGTAATCAGCCCCAGCATTTT. Amino acid sequence: CASSEFVGSNQPQHF.

The chain carries TRBV14 and TRBJ1-2; D perhaps matches TRBD1 (6 bases). With 0 bases removed from V and 3 bases from J, the gap between germline ends came to 8 bases. Germline CDR1 is SGHDN and CDR2 is FVKESK. The CDR3 runs 14 residues. The CDR3 bases are TGTGCCAGCAGCCAAGAAGCAGGGGACTATGGCTACACCTTC. Protein product: CASSQEAGDYGYTF.

This sequence joins TRBV30 and TRBJ2-7; 9 nucleotides match TRBD2. This CDR3 has 16 residues. Germline V CDR1 and CDR2: GTSNPN, SVGIG (reference sequence). The trim removed 5 bases at V and 4 bases at J, leaving 15 bases unmatched. The CDR3 DNA reads TGTGCCTGGGGGGGGATGCCCGGGCTAGCGGGGTACGAGCAGTACTTC. Protein: CAWGGMPGLAGYEQYF.

The chain carries TRBV19 and TRBJ1-2; D is unresolved. This CDR3 region has 15 residues. Trimming left V 0 bases short and J 0 bases short, with 8 bases between. The germline gives CDR1 LNHDA, CDR2 SQIVND (reference sequence). The CDR3 DNA reads TGTGCCAGTAGTATAGATCAGGAGGCTAACTATGGCTACACCTTC. This codes for CASSIDQEANYGYTF.

The chain uses TRBV18 and TRBJ1-2; 7 bases are a match to TRBD1. The CDR3 runs to 15 residues. Unmatched junction bases numbered 5, after V lost 3 bases and J lost 1 base. The germline V gene encodes CDR1 KGHSH and CDR2 LQKENI. In DNA form, the CDR3 reads TGTGCCAGCTCACCCGCCGGGACAGATAACTATGGCTACACCTTC. Translating it yields CASSPAGTDNYGYTF. The full variable domain, completed using reference TRBV18 and TRBJ1-2, is NAGVMQNPRHLVRRRGQEARLRCSPMKGHSHVYWYRQLPEEGLKFMVYLQKENIIDESGMPKERFSAEFPKEGPSILRIQQVVRGDSAAYFCASSPAGTDNYGYTFGSGTRLTVV.